The sequence of this T cell receptor (beta chain) was determined in a study of shared clonotypes between healthy human individuals. The CDR3 has 17 amino acids. CDR1 MDHEN and CDR2 SYDVKM come from the germline V gene. V gave up 4 bases and J gave up 3 bases; unmatched junction bases: 12. The naive CD8 population came from CD45RO-negative cells selected for CCR7, without terminally differentiated effector memory CD45RA+ cells. Participating donors were healthy, HIV-negative adults free of recent acute infections or vaccinations. This clone was detected only once. The table came from immunoSEQ multiplex PCR; TCRdb's copy has only in-frame clones and leaves some out. The sample contains around 620,000 clones, roughly 95% of which appear only once.

Sequenced input: naive CD8+ T cells sorted from blood. The V and J genes are TRBV28 and TRBJ2-7; 10 bases agree with TRBD1. The sequence came from a woman younger than 45 in good health. The CDR3 region is CASSSTRDRGYLYEQYF. CDR3 DNA: TGTGCCAGCAGTTCGACCCGGGACAGGGGCTACCTCTACGAGCAGTACTTC.